Each of the 12 T cell receptor beta chains below was sequenced from the same sample in a study of identical twins. Each CDR3 protein gets one entry after TCRdb re-called the 5' RACE reads with MiXCR. The profile shows roughly 770,000 distinct CDR3 sequences, 15% to 20% of them singletons. The sample was also linked to a second study, of T cells expressing NK-cell markers.

The sample was PBMCs. Receptor source: a woman aged 18-30 years in good health.

This clonotype was counted ten times or more. The genes are TRBV7-2 and TRBJ2-1; D is possibly TRBD2 (5 bases). Trimming took 0 bases from V and 4 from J, leaving 10 bases between them. Germline-derived CDR1 and CDR2 are SGHTA and FQGNSA. This CDR3 comprises 15 residues. CDR3 in DNA: TGTGCCAGCAGCTTAGCAGCGGATCCGTACAATGAGCAGTTCTTC. It translates to CASSLAADPYNEQFF. Based on the CDR3 plus reference TRBV7-2 and TRBJ2-1, the full variable domain is GAGVSQSPSNKVTEKGKDVELRCDPISGHTALYWYRQSLGQGLEFLIYFQGNSAPDKSGLPSDRFSAERTGGSVSTLTIQRTQQEDSAVYLCASSLAADPYNEQFFGPGTRLTVL.

This clonotype was recorded a few times. The genes are TRBV20-1 and TRBJ1-6, with 7 bases fitting TRBD1. The CDR3 runs to 15 residues. The germline gives CDR1 DFQATT, CDR2 SNEGSKA (reference sequence). V lost 5 bases to trimming and J lost 8 bases; unmatched junction nucleotides: 12. This CDR3 is CSAFRTGQRHSPLHF. In DNA form, the CDR3 reads TGCAGTGCTTTCCGAACGGGACAGAGACATTCACCCCTCCACTTT.

There are a few counts of this clonotype. The chain recombines TRBV6-5 with TRBJ2-1, with 8 bases matching TRBD1. V lost 2 bases, J lost 1 base, and 4 bases stayed unmatched. Per the germline V gene, CDR1 is MNHEY and CDR2 is SVGAGI. CDR3 length: 16 residues. The CDR3 DNA follows: TGTGCCAGCAGTTACCTAGGGGACAGGTCCTACAATGAGCAGTTCTTC. This translates into CASSYLGDRSYNEQFF.

The chain has TRBV5-1 and TRBJ2-7; D is undetermined. The V end was cut by 2 bases, the J end by 0 bases, with 6 bases between. The CDR3 has 13 residues. From germline, CDR1 is SGHRS and CDR2 YFSETQ. The CDR3 loop is CASSFYVSYEQYF. The CDR3 DNA follows: TGCGCCAGCAGCTTCTACGTCTCCTACGAGCAGTACTTC.

This clonotype was found a few times. The chain recombines TRBV3-1 with TRBJ2-7, with no clear D. Germline V gives CDR1 LGHDT, CDR2 YNNKEL (reference sequence). The ends were cut back, 1 base at V and 4 bases at J, with 8 bases in the middle. The CDR3 is made up of 13 amino acids. CDR3: CASSQANLYEQYF. Written as DNA, the CDR3 is TGTGCCAGCAGCCAAGCTAATCTTTACGAGCAGTACTTC.

This clonotype is a singleton in its sample. This chain links TRBV5-5 with TRBJ2-1; TRBD2 might be the D (6 bases). CDR3 length equals 12 residues. V was cut by 2 bases and J by 9 bases, with 9 bases left in between. Per germline, CDR1 SGHKS and CDR2 YYEKEE (reference sequence). The CDR3 DNA follows: TGTGCCAGCAGCTTTCACGGGAGTGAGCAGTTCTTC. Its protein is CASSFHGSEQFF.

V usage is TRBV20-1 and J usage is TRBJ2-4; no clear D. V gave up 3 bases and J gave up 7 bases, with 10 bases separating them. The CDR3 is made up of 12 amino acids. The germline gives CDR1 DFQATT, CDR2 SNEGSKA (reference sequence). CDR3 bases: TGCAGTGCTAGTGCGAGAGAGAACATTCAGTACTTC. Its translation is CSASARENIQYF.

The chain joins TRBV30 to TRBJ1-1; D is ambiguous. V was cut by 5 bases and J by 4 bases, with 17 bases left in between. Germline V gene data show CDR1 as GTSNPN and CDR2 as SVGIG (reference sequence). The CDR3 contains 14 residues. Here the CDR3 reads CAWGPDGILTEAFF. CDR3 nucleotide sequence: TGTGCCTGGGGGCCCGACGGTATCCTCACTGAAGCTTTCTTT.

This chain uses TRBV4-1 with TRBJ2-5; D gene ambiguous. CDR3 size: 14 residues. Germline assignment: CDR1 MGHRA and CDR2 YSYEKL. V was shortened by 4 bases and J by 2 bases, with 11 bases between the two germline ends. The CDR3 DNA follows: TGCGCCAGCAGCCCACGATGCGAACAAGAGACCCAGTACTTC. It codes for CASSPRCEQETQYF.

The chain employs TRBV5-5 and TRBJ1-1, with D maybe TRBD1 (6 bases). This CDR3 comprises 16 residues. V was cut by 4 bases and J by 1 base, with 17 bases left in between. Germline V gives CDR1 SGHKS, CDR2 YYEKEE (reference sequence). The CDR3 loop reads CASSQTGREGNTEAFF. Written as DNA, the CDR3 is TGTGCCAGCAGCCAGACAGGTAGAGAGGGGAACACTGAAGCTTTCTTT.

The rearrangement links TRBV12-3 or TRBV12-4 to TRBJ1-2; D perhaps matches TRBD1 (5 bases). Trimming pared 1 base from V and 8 bases from J, leaving 17 bases between. The CDR3 sequence is 15 residues long. The CDR3 DNA follows: TGTGCCAGCAGTTTAGGGGAGAGACAGCTTCGGGGCTACACCTTC. Protein: CASSLGERQLRGYTF.

This sequence joins TRBV15 and TRBJ1-5, with D tentatively TRBD1 (6 bases). CDR1 and CDR2 (germline): LNHNV, YYDKDF (reference sequence). There are 15 residues in the CDR3. V was cut by 4 bases and J by 6 bases, with 16 bases left in between. CDR3 DNA sequence: TGTGCCACCAGCACCAGGCTGGGGGCTGGTCAGCCCCAGCATTTT. It yields the protein CATSTRLGAGQPQHF.